Listed below are T cell receptor beta chains from one sample, sequenced in a study of T cells in Graves' hyperthyroidism and ophthalmopathy. TCRdb ran MiXCR on the multiplex PCR reads and lists one entry per CDR3 protein. Among about 360,000 distinct CDR3 sequences, approximately 13% were seen once, and the ten largest hold roughly 9.2%. Material: blood. Receptors were obtained from a woman in her late teens or twenties with Graves' hyperthyroidism. The CDR3 runs from the conserved cysteine through the conserved F or W. A D gene is named only where the DNA matches it firmly. Clone size is shown for a subset of rows, as once, few, many or a class of expanded clone.

j_call: TRBJ2-2; cdr3_length: 15; d_call: .; clone_size: few; v_call: TRBV3-1; cdr3_aa: CASRPNSLNTGELFF; cdr3_nt: TGTGCCAGCCGGCCGAATTCTTTGAACACCGGGGAGCTGTTTTTT
j_call: TRBJ1-2; cdr3_length: 15; d_call: .; clone_size: .; v_call: TRBV6-4; cdr3_aa: CASSDQGGHHYGYTF; cdr3_nt: TGTGCCAGCAGTGACCAAGGGGGGCACCACTATGGCTACACCTTC
j_call: TRBJ2-3; cdr3_length: 15; d_call: .; clone_size: many; v_call: TRBV30; cdr3_aa: CAWSATGQATDTQYF; cdr3_nt: TGTGCCTGGAGTGCAACGGGACAAGCCACAGATACGCAGTATTTT
j_call: TRBJ1-1; cdr3_length: 13; d_call: .; clone_size: many; v_call: TRBV11-1; cdr3_aa: CASSITANTEAFF; cdr3_nt: TGTGCCAGCAGCATAACAGCTAACACTGAAGCTTTCTTT
j_call: TRBJ2-2; cdr3_length: 16; d_call: TRBD2; clone_size: few; v_call: TRBV15; cdr3_aa: CATSRPGRPNTGELFF; cdr3_nt: TGTGCCACCAGTAGACCCGGGAGGCCGAACACCGGGGAGCTGTTTTTT
j_call: TRBJ1-1; cdr3_length: 13; d_call: .; clone_size: few; v_call: TRBV19; cdr3_aa: CASMFRGGTEAFF; cdr3_nt: TGTGCCAGTATGTTTCGGGGAGGCACTGAAGCTTTCTTT
j_call: TRBJ2-7; cdr3_length: 16; d_call: TRBD2; clone_size: .; v_call: TRBV5-1; cdr3_aa: CASSRRTSGGYNEQYF; cdr3_nt: TGCGCCAGCAGCCGTAGGACTAGCGGGGGCTACAATGAGCAGTACTTC
j_call: TRBJ1-6; cdr3_length: 15; d_call: .; clone_size: few; v_call: TRBV2; cdr3_aa: CASRTAPDGASPLHF; cdr3_nt: TGTGCCAGCAGGACCGCACCGGACGGAGCTTCACCCCTCCACTTT
j_call: TRBJ2-4; cdr3_length: 15; d_call: TRBD1; clone_size: many; v_call: TRBV29-1; cdr3_aa: CSVGGTGIWKNIQYF; cdr3_nt: TGCAGCGTTGGGGGGACAGGGATTTGGAAAAACATTCAGTACTTC
j_call: TRBJ2-5; cdr3_length: 17; d_call: .; clone_size: .; v_call: TRBV7-8; cdr3_aa: CASSLSWAGGQGETQYF; cdr3_nt: TGTGCCAGCAGCTTGAGCTGGGCAGGGGGGCAGGGAGAGACCCAGTACTTC
j_call: TRBJ2-7; cdr3_length: 14; d_call: TRBD1; clone_size: many; v_call: TRBV28; cdr3_aa: CASTGTGENYEQYF; cdr3_nt: TGTGCCAGCACTGGGACAGGGGAAAACTACGAGCAGTACTTC
j_call: TRBJ2-7; cdr3_length: 14; d_call: TRBD1; clone_size: .; v_call: TRBV20-1; cdr3_aa: CSARYGQDGDEQYF; cdr3_nt: TGCAGTGCTAGGTATGGACAGGACGGGGACGAGCAGTACTTC
j_call: TRBJ2-7; cdr3_length: 13; d_call: .; clone_size: .; v_call: TRBV12-3/TRBV12-4; cdr3_aa: CATRGGGSYEQYF; cdr3_nt: TGTGCCACCAGGGGGGGAGGGTCCTACGAGCAGTACTTC
j_call: TRBJ2-2; cdr3_length: 15; d_call: TRBD2; clone_size: few; v_call: TRBV20-1; cdr3_aa: CSARTSGRHTGELFF; cdr3_nt: TGCAGTGCAAGAACTAGCGGGAGGCACACCGGGGAGCTGTTTTTT
j_call: TRBJ2-2; cdr3_length: 20; d_call: TRBD2; clone_size: .; v_call: TRBV12-3/TRBV12-4; cdr3_aa: CASSPTHVEGTTFPTGELFF; cdr3_nt: TGTGCCAGCAGTCCGACCCATGTGGAGGGGACTACTTTCCCAACCGGGGAGCTGTTTTTT
j_call: TRBJ2-3; cdr3_length: 15; d_call: .; clone_size: once; v_call: TRBV20-1; cdr3_aa: CSASGRNKATDTQYF; cdr3_nt: TGCAGTGCTAGCGGGCGGAATAAAGCCACAGATACGCAGTATTTT
j_call: TRBJ2-7; cdr3_length: 13; d_call: .; clone_size: many; v_call: TRBV12-3/TRBV12-4; cdr3_aa: CASSSSRAGEQYF; cdr3_nt: TGTGCCAGCAGTTCTAGCCGAGCCGGGGAGCAGTACTTC
j_call: TRBJ1-1; cdr3_length: 17; d_call: TRBD1; clone_size: many; v_call: TRBV30; cdr3_aa: CAWRRTGGNWGNTEAFF; cdr3_nt: TGTGCCTGGAGACGGACAGGGGGTAATTGGGGGAACACTGAAGCTTTCTTT
j_call: TRBJ1-4; cdr3_length: 15; d_call: .; clone_size: many; v_call: TRBV18; cdr3_aa: CASSPPLKPNEKLFF; cdr3_nt: TGTGCCAGCTCACCCCCTCTGAAGCCAAATGAAAAACTGTTTTTT
j_call: TRBJ1-3; cdr3_length: 13; d_call: .; clone_size: .; v_call: TRBV28; cdr3_aa: CASSSGLRDTIYF; cdr3_nt: TGTGCCAGCAGTTCTGGACTGAGGGACACCATATATTTT
j_call: TRBJ2-3; cdr3_length: 15; d_call: TRBD2; clone_size: .; v_call: TRBV9; cdr3_aa: CASSPAGGRTDTQYF; cdr3_nt: TGTGCCAGCAGCCCAGCGGGGGGGCGAACAGATACGCAGTATTTT
j_call: TRBJ1-1; cdr3_length: 17; d_call: .; clone_size: .; v_call: TRBV7-9; cdr3_aa: CASSLWPGRNGSTEAFF; cdr3_nt: TGTGCCAGCAGCTTATGGCCCGGCCGCAATGGGAGCACTGAAGCTTTCTTT
j_call: TRBJ2-2; cdr3_length: 13; d_call: .; clone_size: .; v_call: TRBV20-1; cdr3_aa: CSASAEHTGELFF; cdr3_nt: TGCAGTGCCTCAGCGGAGCATACCGGGGAGCTGTTTTTT
j_call: TRBJ2-2; cdr3_length: 18; d_call: TRBD2; clone_size: many; v_call: TRBV10-3; cdr3_aa: CAISGAAGGDSNTGELFF; cdr3_nt: TGTGCCATCAGTGGAGCGGCGGGGGGGGATTCGAACACCGGGGAGCTGTTTTTT
j_call: TRBJ2-7; cdr3_length: 15; d_call: TRBD2; clone_size: many; v_call: TRBV28; cdr3_aa: CASYDDGLAPYEQYF; cdr3_nt: TGTGCCAGCTACGATGACGGACTAGCCCCCTACGAGCAGTACTTC
j_call: TRBJ1-1; cdr3_length: 14; d_call: .; clone_size: many; v_call: TRBV5-1; cdr3_aa: CASSAPGEGTEAFF; cdr3_nt: TGCGCCAGCAGCGCGCCAGGGGAGGGAACTGAAGCTTTCTTT
j_call: TRBJ1-1; cdr3_length: 11; d_call: .; clone_size: many; v_call: TRBV20-1; cdr3_aa: CSAPDALLLFF; cdr3_nt: TGCAGTGCCCCTGACGCATTGTTGCTTTTCTTT
j_call: TRBJ2-7; cdr3_length: 11; d_call: .; clone_size: many; v_call: TRBV20-1; cdr3_aa: CSARGPYEQYF; cdr3_nt: TGCAGTGCTAGAGGCCCCTACGAGCAGTACTTC
j_call: TRBJ1-2; cdr3_length: 17; d_call: .; clone_size: many; v_call: TRBV27; cdr3_aa: CASSSPGRGNKNYGYTF; cdr3_nt: TGTGCCAGCAGTTCCCCAGGGCGAGGGAACAAAAACTATGGCTACACCTTC
j_call: TRBJ1-5; cdr3_length: 15; d_call: TRBD1; clone_size: .; v_call: TRBV28; cdr3_aa: CASRRPGTGNQPQHF; cdr3_nt: TGTGCCAGCAGGCGTCCCGGGACAGGGAATCAGCCCCAGCATTTT
j_call: TRBJ2-7; cdr3_length: 15; d_call: .; clone_size: many; v_call: TRBV19; cdr3_aa: CASSIGTASSYEQYF; cdr3_nt: TGTGCCAGTAGTATCGGGACCGCGAGCTCCTACGAGCAGTACTTC
j_call: TRBJ2-1; cdr3_length: 15; d_call: TRBD2; clone_size: once; v_call: TRBV7-9; cdr3_aa: CASSCASGRADEQFF; cdr3_nt: TGTGCCAGCAGCTGCGCTAGCGGGAGGGCAGATGAGCAGTTCTTC
j_call: TRBJ1-2; cdr3_length: 15; d_call: TRBD1; clone_size: few; v_call: TRBV6-2/TRBV6-3; cdr3_aa: CASSKGQGASHGYTF; cdr3_nt: TGTGCCAGCAGTAAAGGACAGGGGGCCTCTCATGGCTACACCTTC
j_call: TRBJ2-1; cdr3_length: 14; d_call: TRBD2; clone_size: many; v_call: TRBV7-8; cdr3_aa: CASSLVFREGEQFF; cdr3_nt: TGTGCCAGCAGCTTAGTTTTTAGGGAGGGTGAGCAGTTCTTC
j_call: TRBJ2-1; cdr3_length: 16; d_call: .; clone_size: .; v_call: TRBV7-8; cdr3_aa: CASSGRPNGGVNEQFF; cdr3_nt: TGTGCCAGCAGCGGTCGACCCAACGGTGGGGTCAATGAGCAGTTCTTC
j_call: TRBJ1-1; cdr3_length: 12; d_call: .; clone_size: many; v_call: TRBV2; cdr3_aa: CASRTGTPRAFF; cdr3_nt: TGTGCCAGCCGAACGGGGACCCCCAGGGCTTTCTTT
j_call: TRBJ2-5; cdr3_length: 15; d_call: .; clone_size: many; v_call: TRBV7-7; cdr3_aa: CASSPSTVRQETQYF; cdr3_nt: TGTGCTAGCAGCCCGTCGACGGTCAGGCAAGAGACCCAGTACTTC
j_call: TRBJ1-6; cdr3_length: 13; d_call: .; clone_size: few; v_call: TRBV2; cdr3_aa: CARAPGRGSPLHF; cdr3_nt: TGTGCCAGGGCCCCAGGCCGGGGTTCACCCCTCCACTTT
j_call: TRBJ2-7; cdr3_length: 14; d_call: .; clone_size: many; v_call: TRBV7-2; cdr3_aa: CASSLGGPTYEQYF; cdr3_nt: TGTGCCAGCAGCTTAGGAGGACCGACCTACGAGCAGTACTTC
j_call: TRBJ1-5; cdr3_length: 15; d_call: .; clone_size: .; v_call: TRBV15; cdr3_aa: CATSRRAGGSQPQHF; cdr3_nt: TGTGCCACCAGCAGGAGGGCAGGAGGTTCACAGCCCCAGCATTTT
j_call: TRBJ1-1; cdr3_length: 16; d_call: TRBD1; clone_size: many; v_call: TRBV12-3/TRBV12-4; cdr3_aa: CASSSVGTGVNTEAFF; cdr3_nt: TGTGCCAGCAGTTCGGTGGGGACAGGGGTGAACACTGAAGCTTTCTTT
j_call: TRBJ1-1; cdr3_length: 14; d_call: .; clone_size: many; v_call: TRBV20-1; cdr3_aa: CSARDRRDNTEAFF; cdr3_nt: TGCAGTGCTAGAGATCGGAGGGATAACACTGAAGCTTTCTTT
j_call: TRBJ2-7; cdr3_length: 14; d_call: TRBD2; clone_size: many; v_call: TRBV20-1; cdr3_aa: CSAPASGRAHEQYF; cdr3_nt: TGCAGTGCTCCCGCTAGCGGGAGGGCCCACGAGCAGTACTTC
j_call: TRBJ2-2; cdr3_length: 17; d_call: TRBD2; clone_size: .; v_call: TRBV5-1; cdr3_aa: CASNPALAGTNTGELFF; cdr3_nt: TGCGCCAGCAACCCCGCCCTAGCGGGCACGAACACCGGGGAGCTGTTTTTT
j_call: TRBJ1-6; cdr3_length: 15; d_call: .; clone_size: many; v_call: TRBV15; cdr3_aa: CATSRDRGENSPLHF; cdr3_nt: TGTGCCACCAGCAGAGATCGGGGGGAGAATTCACCCCTCCACTTT
j_call: TRBJ2-7; cdr3_length: 16; d_call: .; clone_size: many; v_call: TRBV27; cdr3_aa: CASSLFGAPASYEQYF; cdr3_nt: TGTGCCAGCAGTTTATTTGGGGCCCCAGCTTCCTACGAGCAGTACTTC
j_call: TRBJ2-5; cdr3_length: 14; d_call: TRBD1; clone_size: many; v_call: TRBV12-3/TRBV12-4; cdr3_aa: CASSLTGYRETQYF; cdr3_nt: TGTGCCAGCAGTTTGACAGGGTATCGAGAGACCCAGTACTTC
j_call: TRBJ2-1; cdr3_length: 11; d_call: .; clone_size: few; v_call: TRBV20-1; cdr3_aa: CSARQASEQFF; cdr3_nt: TGCAGTGCGCGACAGGCGAGTGAGCAGTTCTTC
j_call: TRBJ2-5; cdr3_length: 12; d_call: .; clone_size: many; v_call: TRBV29-1; cdr3_aa: CSGQPLQETQYF; cdr3_nt: TGCAGCGGCCAGCCCCTACAAGAGACCCAGTACTTC
j_call: TRBJ2-5; cdr3_length: 14; d_call: TRBD1; clone_size: .; v_call: TRBV19; cdr3_aa: CASSIDRVQETQYF; cdr3_nt: TGTGCCAGTAGTATTGACAGGGTTCAAGAGACCCAGTACTTC
j_call: TRBJ2-1; cdr3_length: 13; d_call: TRBD2; clone_size: .; v_call: TRBV10-3; cdr3_aa: CAISSGSLDEQFF; cdr3_nt: TGTGCCATCAGTAGCGGGAGCCTGGATGAGCAGTTCTTC
j_call: TRBJ2-2; cdr3_length: 14; d_call: .; clone_size: many; v_call: TRBV11-2; cdr3_aa: CASSFGAHTGELFF; cdr3_nt: TGTGCCAGCAGCTTCGGGGCACACACCGGGGAGCTGTTTTTT
j_call: TRBJ1-4; cdr3_length: 14; d_call: .; clone_size: few; v_call: TRBV28; cdr3_aa: CASTLEAFNEKLFF; cdr3_nt: TGTGCCAGCACCCTGGAGGCATTTAATGAAAAACTGTTTTTT
j_call: TRBJ1-4; cdr3_length: 16; d_call: .; clone_size: many; v_call: TRBV25-1; cdr3_aa: CASSDPGSGLEEKLFF; cdr3_nt: TGTGCCAGCAGTGATCCAGGGTCGGGACTGGAGGAAAAACTGTTTTTT
j_call: TRBJ1-5; cdr3_length: 13; d_call: .; clone_size: many; v_call: TRBV2; cdr3_aa: CASRLGEDQPQHF; cdr3_nt: TGTGCCAGCCGCCTGGGGGAGGATCAGCCCCAGCATTTT
j_call: TRBJ2-5; cdr3_length: 14; d_call: TRBD1; clone_size: many; v_call: TRBV11-2; cdr3_aa: CASKIPGQQETQYF; cdr3_nt: TGTGCCAGCAAAATCCCGGGACAGCAAGAGACCCAGTACTTC